This TCR beta chain was sequenced during a study of OX40 agonist ivuxolimab in advanced cancers. Overall study context: Patients were infused with ivuxolimab every 2 weeks at 0.01 to 10 mg/kg. Participants, approximately 83% male, averaged roughly 59 years of age, ranging from about 23 to 90. Partial response was recorded in three patients: one hepatocellular carcinoma and two cutaneous melanoma cases. Findings and caveats of the study: Researchers did not establish what antigens the expanded peripheral T cells target.

Clones were sequenced by immunoSEQ multiplex PCR, and TCRdb holds only the in-frame ones, with some missing. In the table there are some 7,900 clones, about 81% of which are singletons. This clone appeared a single time. What it recognizes is unknown. Germline V gives CDR1 LGHNA, CDR2 YNFKEQ. Trimming removed 4 bases at V and 5 bases at J, with 11 bases between. The CDR3 sequence is 13 residues long. Specimen: CD4+ or CD8+ T cells sorted from blood, collected in a trial of the OX40 agonist ivuxolimab. The clonotype was recovered from an adult with an advanced solid tumor such as melanoma, head and neck, liver or kidney cancer. The chain has TRBV4-2 and TRBJ1-1; D is perhaps TRBD1 (6 bases). CDR3 protein: CASSRGGYTEAFF. The DNA of the CDR3 is TGTGCCAGCAGCCGGGGGGGCTATACTGAAGCTTTCTTT.